What follows are 30 T cell receptor beta chains derived from one specimen sequenced in a study of cytomegalovirus exposure and HLA in healthy donors. PCR employed 60 Vbeta and 13 Jbeta primers. Using immunoSEQ multiplex PCR, the repertoire was profiled, and TCRdb retains in-frame clones only, with some absent. The data contain more than 150,000 clones, approximately 79% of them singletons. Source material: PBMCs. The receptors were sampled from a man aged 40-49 years in good health and CMV-seropositive.

This clone was recorded a few times. The chain has TRBV4-3 and TRBJ2-7; 11 nucleotides line up with TRBD2. Germline V gene lookup returns CDR1 LGHNA and CDR2 YSLEER. J gave up 2 bases and V 0 bases, and 12 bases lay outside the gene matches. The CDR3 extends over 19 amino acids. The CDR3 DNA reads as TGCGCCAGCAGCCAAGAGCATGGGCTAGCGGGGGGTTTTACCTACGAGCAGTACTTC. Protein: CASSQEHGLAGGFTYEQYF.

The chain joins TRBV9 to TRBJ2-7, with 8 bases identical to TRBD1. J gave up 5 bases and V 4 bases, and 8 bases lay outside the gene matches. The CDR3 runs to 14 residues. Germline V lookup: CDR1 SGDLS, CDR2 YYNGEE. CDR3 DNA: TGTGCCAGCAGCACACAGGGGGTACGGGACGAGCAGTACTTC. It translates to CASSTQGVRDEQYF.

V and J are TRBV6-1 and TRBJ1-2, with 9 positions matching TRBD1. V trimming: 5 bases; J trimming: 7 bases; junction bases outside the gene matches: 8. The length of the CDR3 is 14 residues. Per germline, CDR1 MNHNS and CDR2 SASEGT. CDR3 sequence: CASSIEQGAFGYTF. CDR3 nucleotides: TGTGCCAGCAGTATAGAACAGGGGGCTTTTGGCTACACCTTC.

This sequence joins TRBV7-2 and TRBJ2-2, with 9 bases lining up with TRBD1. CDR3 length: 15 amino acids. J gave up 6 bases and V 3 bases, and 5 bases lay outside the gene matches. Germline V gene lookup returns CDR1 SGHTA and CDR2 FQGNSA. CDR3 coding DNA: TGTGCCAGCAGCTTCACAGGGGGCGGATCCGGGGAGCTGTTTTTT. It specifies CASSFTGGGSGELFF.

The chain recombines TRBV7-2 with TRBJ2-3; no clear D. Trimming took off 3 bases at V and 3 bases at J, with 4 bases between the two ends. This CDR3 region has 12 residues. Germline V CDR1 and CDR2: SGHTA, FQGNSA. The DNA for the CDR3 is TGTGCCAGCAGCTTCCAGACAGATACGCAGTATTTT. Residues: CASSFQTDTQYF.

The chain joins TRBV19 to TRBJ2-5, with 8 bases aligning to TRBD1. V was pared by 8 bases and J by 6 bases, with 11 bases of the junction left unmatched. The CDR3 is 14 residues long. In germline, CDR1 is LNHDA, CDR2 SQIVND (reference sequence). The CDR3 coding sequence is TGTGCCAGTGACGCAGGGGGCGGATCAAAGACCCAGTACTTC. Protein sequence: CASDAGGGSKTQYF.

The rearrangement joins TRBV2 to TRBJ1-5; maybe TRBD1 (5 bases). Germline CDR1 reads SNHLY; CDR2 reads FYNNEI. CDR3 size: 15 residues. V lost 2 bases, J lost 3 bases, and 11 bases lay in between. The CDR3 DNA sequence: TGTGCCAGCAGTGAAACGGCGGGGGTCAATCAGCCCCAGCATTTT. Protein sequence: CASSETAGVNQPQHF.

V usage is TRBV10-3 and J usage is TRBJ1-5; D call uncertain. This CDR3 has 15 residues. The V gene lost 2 bases and the J gene lost 1 base, with 9 bases spanning the gap. Germline V gene lookup returns CDR1 ENHRY and CDR2 SYGVKD. The CDR3 DNA reads as TGTGCCATCAGTGAGCGGGTCAGCAGCAATCAGCCCCAGCATTTT. Translation: CAISERVSSNQPQHF.

The chain joins TRBV19 to TRBJ2-5, with TRBD2 matching over 15 bases. Per the germline V gene, CDR1 is LNHDA and CDR2 is SQIVND (reference sequence). Trimming removed 3 bases from V and 5 bases from J; junction bases left unmatched: 4. This CDR3 is 16 amino acids long. CDR3 in amino acids: CASSIGLAGGRETQYF. The CDR3 coding sequence is TGTGCCAGTAGTATCGGACTAGCGGGGGGGCGGGAGACCCAGTACTTC.

CDR3 DNA sequence: TGTGCCAGCAGCCCGGGACTAGTGGGGCAGTTCTTC. Translation: CASSPGLVGQFF. The chain recombines TRBV7-6 with TRBJ2-1, with 8 bases that match TRBD2. The CDR3 spans 12 residues. V shed 5 bases, J shed 12 bases, and the junction held 6 bases outside the gene matches. Germline CDR1 SGHVS, CDR2 FNYEAQ.

The chain couples TRBV20-1 to TRBJ1-2; tentative D call: TRBD1 (6 bases). V lost 2 bases, J lost 8 bases, and 9 bases lay in between. The germline V gene has CDR1 DFQATT and CDR2 SNEGSKA (reference sequence). The CDR3 has 11 amino acids. CDR3 in DNA: TGCAGTGCTAGACAGGGGAGCGGCTACACCTTC. It yields the protein CSARQGSGYTF.

This chain links TRBV19 with TRBJ1-1, with no clear D. The germline V and J ends were trimmed by 3 bases and 0 bases, with 17 bases remaining between them. CDR1 LNHDA and CDR2 SQIVND come from the germline V gene (reference sequence). The CDR3 loop spans 17 amino acids. The CDR3 DNA is TGTGCCAGTAGTATGGTCCGTCATCCCCGGGTGAACACTGAAGCTTTCTTT. Its translation: CASSMVRHPRVNTEAFF. Based on the CDR3 plus reference TRBV19 and TRBJ1-1, the full variable domain is DGGITQSPKYLFRKEGQNVTLSCEQNLNHDAMYWYRQDPGQGLRLIYYSQIVNDFQKGDIAEGYSVSREKKESFPLTVTSAQKNPTAFYLCASSMVRHPRVNTEAFFGQGTRLTVV.

The chain uses TRBV28 and TRBJ1-2; maybe TRBD1 (6 bases). Trimming pared 1 base from V and 6 bases from J, leaving 15 bases between. The CDR3 covers 15 residues. CDR1 and CDR2 (germline): MDHEN, SYDVKM. CDR3 region: CASSLSLAGDNGYTF. CDR3 coding DNA: TGTGCCAGCAGTTTATCCCTCGCAGGGGATAATGGCTACACCTTC.

The chain uses TRBV9 and TRBJ2-1, with 13 bases fitting TRBD2. Trimming removed 3 bases from V and 2 bases from J; junction bases left unmatched: 11. This CDR3 spans 19 amino acids. CDR1 is SGDLS and CDR2 is YYNGEE in the germline V gene. The CDR3 nucleotides are TGTGCCAGCAGCGCCACCGGGACTAGCGGGGACCTACCCTACAATGAGCAGTTCTTC. It codes for CASSATGTSGDLPYNEQFF.

The chain uses TRBV4-3 and TRBJ1-4; the D gene is possibly TRBD1 (6 bases). The V end was cut by 0 bases, the J end by 4 bases, with 15 bases between. Per the germline V gene, CDR1 is LGHNA and CDR2 is YSLEER. This CDR3 has 17 amino acids. The CDR3 region has the DNA TGCGCCAGCAGCCAAGAACCAGCGGGGGCGGTTAATGAAAAACTGTTTTTT. Translation: CASSQEPAGAVNEKLFF.

The chain joins TRBV15 to TRBJ1-2; possible D gene TRBD1, 6 bases. This CDR3 comprises 12 residues. V was trimmed by 3 bases and J by 8 bases, leaving 10 bases between them. Germline assignment: CDR1 LNHNV and CDR2 YYDKDF (reference sequence). The CDR3 DNA sequence: TGTGCCACCAGCAGGCAGACAGGCGGCTACACCTTC. Encoded protein: CATSRQTGGYTF.

The genes are TRBV9 and TRBJ1-2, with TRBD1 matching over 8 bases. The CDR3 runs 12 residues. V trimming: 5 bases; J trimming: 8 bases; junction bases outside the gene matches: 5. Germline V lookup: CDR1 SGDLS, CDR2 YYNGEE. CDR3 sequence reads: CASSPTGAGYTF. The CDR3 DNA is TGTGCCAGCAGTCCGACAGGGGCCGGCTACACCTTC.

As for this clone: Compared with germline, one end of the junction differs, possibly owing to a read error. The chain uses TRBV5-4 and TRBJ2-7, with D possibly matching TRBD2 (5 bases). Germline-derived CDR1 and CDR2 are SGHNT and YYREEE (reference sequence). CDR3 length equals 15 residues. The CDR3 DNA reads as TGCGCCAGCAGCCAAGAGAACGGGGAGTACTACGAGCAGTACTTC. It codes for CASSQENGEYYEQYF. Filled out from reference TRBV5-4 and TRBJ2-7, the complete variable domain reads ETGVTQSPTHLIKTRGQQVTLRCSSQSGHNTVSWYQQALGQGPQFIFQYYREEENGRGNFPPRFSGLQFPNYSSELNVNALELDDSALYLCASSQENGEYYEQYFGPGTRLTVT.

The CDR3: CASSRTLGGGLGTDTQYF. The CDR3 bases are TGCGCCAGCAGCCGCACCCTAGGCGGGGGGTTGGGTACAGATACGCAGTATTTT. V gene TRBV4-3 combines with J gene TRBJ2-3; 8 positions agree with TRBD2. J lost 3 bases, V lost 4 bases, and 15 bases had no gene match. Germline assignment: CDR1 LGHNA and CDR2 YSLEER. The CDR3 loop spans 18 amino acids.

The V and J genes are TRBV7-6 and TRBJ2-3, with 7 bases aligning to TRBD1. Germline V gene sequence: CDR1 SGHVS, CDR2 FNYEAQ. Germline trimming cut 6 bases from V and 1 base from J; bases unmatched to any gene: 4. The CDR3 sequence is 14 residues long. The CDR3 DNA follows: TGTGCCAGCAGTCGACAGGGAGGCACAGATACGCAGTATTTT. Its translation: CASSRQGGTDTQYF.

CDR3 in DNA: TGTGCCTGGTTGACAGGGGCAAGCTCCTACGAGCAGTACTTC. Protein product: CAWLTGASSYEQYF. The J gene is TRBJ2-7, the V gene TRBV30; 8 bases line up with TRBD1. The CDR3 spans 14 residues. The V and J ends lost 5 bases and 0 bases, in that order; junction bases with no gene match: 6. Germline assignment: CDR1 GTSNPN and CDR2 SVGIG (reference sequence).

The chain combines TRBV5-4 with TRBJ2-5, with TRBD1 identical over 8 bases. The J call is in doubt because the DNA end fits TRBJ2-7 better. The CDR3 is 15 amino acids. CDR1 is SGHNT and CDR2 is YYREEE in the germline V gene (reference sequence). The CDR3 DNA follows: TGTGCCAGCAGCTTGGCCGTAGGGACAGGCATCGAGCAGTACTTC. This codes for CASSLAVGTGIEQYF.

Comments on this clone: The junction and the germline gene differ at one end; a read error may be behind it. The chain has TRBV29-1 and TRBJ1-2; D is undetermined. Per the germline V gene, CDR1 is SQVTM and CDR2 is ANQGSEA. The CDR3 runs to 12 residues. The CDR3 loop is CSVKDTDYGYTF. CDR3 DNA sequence: TGCAGCGTTAAAGACACGGACTATGGCTACACCTTC.

The count of this clone is one. This sequence joins TRBV7-9 and TRBJ1-5, with D uncertain. Germline V lookup: CDR1 SEHNR, CDR2 FQNEAQ (reference sequence). CDR3 size: 16 residues. V was trimmed by 1 base and J by 3 bases, leaving 13 bases between them. The CDR3 DNA reads TGTGCCAGCAGCTTAGGAGCCCCCGGGGTCAATCAGCCCCAGCATTTT. It encodes CASSLGAPGVNQPQHF.

The chain links TRBV12-5 to TRBJ1-3, with D hard to call. V was cut by 5 bases and J by 0 bases, with 8 bases left in between. This CDR3 contains 14 residues. Germline-derived CDR1 and CDR2 are LGHNT and FRNRAP. CDR3: CASGRWSSGNTIYF. The DNA for the CDR3 is TGTGCTAGTGGTAGATGGAGCTCTGGAAACACCATATATTTT.

This clone was detected only once. The rearrangement joins TRBV6-5 to TRBJ2-1; 13 nucleotides match TRBD2. CDR1 is MNHEY and CDR2 is SVGAGI in the germline V gene. V was pared by 4 bases and J by 4 bases, with 1 base of the junction left unmatched. The CDR3 sequence is 15 residues long. As DNA, the CDR3 is TGTGCCAGCAGTTTGGGACTAGCGGGGTACAATGAGCAGTTCTTC. It translates to CASSLGLAGYNEQFF.

The chain links TRBV19 to TRBJ2-1; 8 nucleotides agree with TRBD2. The CDR3 has 15 amino acids. The V segment lost 8 bases and the J segment 4 bases; nucleotides outside the gene matches: 10. The germline V gene has CDR1 LNHDA and CDR2 SQIVND (reference sequence). The CDR3 nucleotides read TGTGCCAGTGGGCCCAGCGGGGGTCTTTACAATGAGCAGTTCTTC. It is translated as CASGPSGGLYNEQFF.

The V and J genes are TRBV9 and TRBJ2-1; no firm D call. The CDR3 extends over 13 amino acids. Germline-derived CDR1 and CDR2 are SGDLS and YYNGEE. V lost 1 base to trimming and J lost 6 bases, with 8 bases between them. CDR3 bases: TGTGCCAGCAGCGTATCGTCAGTCAATGAGCAGTTCTTC. It translates to CASSVSSVNEQFF.

The rearrangement joins TRBV6-1 to TRBJ1-2; TRBD1 is a possible D gene (6 bases). The CDR3 is 14 residues long. Germline CDR1 is MNHNS and CDR2 is SASEGT. The ends were cut back, 5 bases at V and 0 bases at J, with 10 bases in the middle. The CDR3 DNA follows: TGTGCCAGCAGTCACAGGGAGACTAACTATGGCTACACCTTC. Translating gives CASSHRETNYGYTF.

This clone was picked up a small number of times. V usage is TRBV10-3 and J usage is TRBJ2-7; tentative D call: TRBD1 (5 bases). Trimming left V 8 bases short and J 0 bases short, with 5 bases between. The CDR3 has 11 residues. The V gene's germline CDR1 is ENHRY and CDR2 SYGVKD. The CDR3 here is CAIGHSYEQYF. The CDR3 DNA sequence: TGTGCCATCGGACACTCCTACGAGCAGTACTTC.